This record concerns one T cell receptor beta chain sequence. No antigen is known for it. The data were produced by immunoSEQ multiplex PCR, yet TCRdb's version contains in-frame clones alone and is incomplete. Here the sample spans about 84,000 clones, roughly 80% being singletons. Every patient had mismatch repair deficiency by PCR or immunohistochemistry. TCRs were sequenced from three patients responding to pembrolizumab. This sample was included in a study of PD-1 blockade in mismatch repair-deficient tumors. The study's findings and limits: Rapid post-treatment expansion, then contraction, generally preceding radiologic response, marked tumor-resident clones.

The V and J ends lost 3 bases and 2 bases, in that order; junction bases with no gene match: 8. CDR3 length equals 16 residues. CDR1 and CDR2 from the germline V gene are SGDLS and YYNGEE. The chain joins TRBV9 to TRBJ2-1; TRBD2 agrees at 7 bases. This TCR derives from an adult with mismatch repair-deficient cancer. The starting material was peripheral blood, obtained 12 weeks after starting pembrolizumab. CDR3 region: CASSAWEGGAYNEQFF. Here the CDR3 DNA reads TGTGCCAGCAGCGCCTGGGAGGGAGGGGCCTACAATGAGCAGTTCTTC. The whole variable domain, remainder taken from reference TRBV9 and TRBJ2-1, is DSGVTQTPKHLITATGQRVTLRCSPRSGDLSVYWYQQSLDQGLQFLIQYYNGEERAKGNILERFSAQQFPDLHSELNLSSLELGDSALYFCASSAWEGGAYNEQFFGPGTRLTVL.